The clone carrying this T cell receptor (beta chain) was found a few times. Its antigen is unidentified. This specimen comes from a study of response to subunit inactivated influenza vaccine. Notes on the study in general: Seasonal influenza vaccination, on each occasion, was suggested by the authors to recruit few new T cells.

One entry per CDR3 protein, called by TCRdb with MiXCR from the RT-PCR reads. This sample carries around 650,000 distinct CDR3 sequences, around 14% of them seen once, and the ten largest clones take approximately 10%. After removal of 7 bases from V and 4 bases from J, the junction contained 8 bases not matched to a gene. This CDR3 comprises 15 residues. Looked up from germline, CDR1 is SNHLY and CDR2 is FYNNEI. The chain uses TRBV2 and TRBJ2-7; 12 bases align to TRBD2. The sequence was obtained from a man aged 50-60 years who received an inactivated influenza vaccine. The input for sequencing was PBMCs from blood, taken roughly 12 days after vaccination. The CDR3 reads CASTRTSGITYEQYF. The CDR3 DNA sequence: TGTGCCAGCACCAGGACTAGCGGGATTACATACGAGCAGTACTTC.